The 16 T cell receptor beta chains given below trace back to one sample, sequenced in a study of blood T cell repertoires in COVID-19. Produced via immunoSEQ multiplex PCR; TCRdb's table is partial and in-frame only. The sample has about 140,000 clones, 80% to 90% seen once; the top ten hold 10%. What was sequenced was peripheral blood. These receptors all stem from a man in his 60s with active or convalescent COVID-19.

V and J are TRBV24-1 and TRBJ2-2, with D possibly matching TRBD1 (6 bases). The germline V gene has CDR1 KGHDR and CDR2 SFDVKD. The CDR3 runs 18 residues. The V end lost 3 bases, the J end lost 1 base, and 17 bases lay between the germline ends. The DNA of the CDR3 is TGTGCCACCAGTGATGTGAAAGGTATCAGGGGGAACACCGGGGAGCTGTTTTTT. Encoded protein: CATSDVKGIRGNTGELFF.

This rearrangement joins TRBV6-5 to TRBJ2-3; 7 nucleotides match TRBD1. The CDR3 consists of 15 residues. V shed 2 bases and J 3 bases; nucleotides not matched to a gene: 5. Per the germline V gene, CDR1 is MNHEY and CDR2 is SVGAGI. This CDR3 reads CASSYEGGKTDTQYF. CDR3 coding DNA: TGTGCCAGCAGTTACGAAGGGGGCAAGACAGATACGCAGTATTTT.

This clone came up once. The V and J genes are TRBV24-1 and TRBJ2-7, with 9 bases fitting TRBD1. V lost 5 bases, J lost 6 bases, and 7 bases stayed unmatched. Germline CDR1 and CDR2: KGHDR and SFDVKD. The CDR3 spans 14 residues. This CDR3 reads CATSAGQGESEQYF. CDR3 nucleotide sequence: TGTGCCACCAGTGCGGGACAGGGTGAGAGCGAGCAGTACTTC.

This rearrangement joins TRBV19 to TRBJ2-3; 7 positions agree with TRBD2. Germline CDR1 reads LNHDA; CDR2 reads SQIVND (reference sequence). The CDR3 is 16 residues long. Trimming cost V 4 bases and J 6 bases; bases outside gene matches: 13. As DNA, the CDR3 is TGTGCCAGTAGTAACAGGTGGGGGAGGGCCCAGGATACGCAGTATTTT. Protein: CASSNRWGRAQDTQYF.

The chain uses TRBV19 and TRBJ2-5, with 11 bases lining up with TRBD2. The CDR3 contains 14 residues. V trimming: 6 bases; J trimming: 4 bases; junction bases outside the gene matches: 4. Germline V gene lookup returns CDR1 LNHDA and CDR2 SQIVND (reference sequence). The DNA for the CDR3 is TGTGCCAGTAGGTCCGGACTAGCGGGAGAGACCCAGTACTTC. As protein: CASRSGLAGETQYF.

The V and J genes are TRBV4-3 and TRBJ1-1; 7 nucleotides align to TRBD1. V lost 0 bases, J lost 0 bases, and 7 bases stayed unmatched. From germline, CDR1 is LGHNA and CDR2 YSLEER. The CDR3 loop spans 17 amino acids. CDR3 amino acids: CASSQDPGQRLNTEAFF. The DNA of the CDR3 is TGCGCCAGCAGCCAAGATCCGGGACAGAGACTGAACACTGAAGCTTTCTTT.

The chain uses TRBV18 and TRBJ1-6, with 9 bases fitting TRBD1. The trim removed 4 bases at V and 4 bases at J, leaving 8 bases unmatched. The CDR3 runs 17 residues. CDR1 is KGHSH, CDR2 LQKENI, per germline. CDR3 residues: CASSLRKTGGYNSPLHF. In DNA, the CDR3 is TGTGCCAGCTCACTACGGAAGACAGGGGGATATAATTCACCCCTCCACTTT.

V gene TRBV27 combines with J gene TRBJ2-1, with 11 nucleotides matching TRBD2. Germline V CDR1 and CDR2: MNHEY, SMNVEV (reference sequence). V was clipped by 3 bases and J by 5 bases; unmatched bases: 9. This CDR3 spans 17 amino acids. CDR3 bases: TGTGCCAGCAGTTTGGGATTCGGACTAGCGGGTGACAATGAGCAGTTCTTC. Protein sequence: CASSLGFGLAGDNEQFF.

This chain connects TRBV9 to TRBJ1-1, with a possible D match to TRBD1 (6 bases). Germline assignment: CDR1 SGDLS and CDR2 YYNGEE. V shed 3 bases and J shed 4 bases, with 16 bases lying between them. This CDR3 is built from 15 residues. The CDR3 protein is CASSGDIDMSTEAFF. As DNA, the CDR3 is TGTGCCAGCAGCGGGGACATTGATATGAGCACTGAAGCTTTCTTT.

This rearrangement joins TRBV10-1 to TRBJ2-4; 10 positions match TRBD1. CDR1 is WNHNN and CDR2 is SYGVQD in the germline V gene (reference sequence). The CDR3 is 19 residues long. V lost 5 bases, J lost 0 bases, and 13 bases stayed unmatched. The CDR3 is CASSIAGTGATLAKNIQYF. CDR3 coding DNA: TGCGCCAGCAGTATAGCCGGGACAGGGGCTACTTTAGCCAAAAACATTCAGTACTTC.

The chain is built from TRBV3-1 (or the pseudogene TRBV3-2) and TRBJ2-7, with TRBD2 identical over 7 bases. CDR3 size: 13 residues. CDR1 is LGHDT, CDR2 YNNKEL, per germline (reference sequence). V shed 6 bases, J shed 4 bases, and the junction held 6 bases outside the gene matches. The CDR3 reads CASSTVGGYEQYF. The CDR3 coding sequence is TGTGCCAGCAGTACGGTGGGGGGGTACGAGCAGTACTTC.

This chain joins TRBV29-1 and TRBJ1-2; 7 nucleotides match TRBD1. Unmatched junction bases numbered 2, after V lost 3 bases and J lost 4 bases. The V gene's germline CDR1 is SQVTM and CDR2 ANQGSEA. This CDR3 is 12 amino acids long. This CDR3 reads CSVDAGGYGYTF. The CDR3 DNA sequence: TGCAGCGTTGACGCAGGGGGCTATGGCTACACCTTC.

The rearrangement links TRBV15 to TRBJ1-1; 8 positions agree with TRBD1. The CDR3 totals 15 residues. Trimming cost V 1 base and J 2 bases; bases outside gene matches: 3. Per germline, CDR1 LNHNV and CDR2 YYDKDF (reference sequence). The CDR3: CATSRATGANTEAFF. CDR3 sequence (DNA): TGTGCCACCAGCAGAGCGACAGGGGCTAACACTGAAGCTTTCTTT.

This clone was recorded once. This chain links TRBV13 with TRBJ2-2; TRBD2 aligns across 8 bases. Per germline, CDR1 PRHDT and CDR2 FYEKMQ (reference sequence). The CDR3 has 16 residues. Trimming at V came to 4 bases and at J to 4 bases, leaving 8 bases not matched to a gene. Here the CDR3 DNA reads TGTGCCAGCAGCTCGACTAGCGCCCAGGGCACCGGGGAGCTGTTTTTT. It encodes CASSSTSAQGTGELFF. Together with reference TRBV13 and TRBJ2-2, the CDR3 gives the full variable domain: AAGVIQSPRHLIKEKRETATLKCYPIPRHDTVYWYQQGPGQDPQFLISFYEKMQSDKGSIPDRFSAQQFSDYHSELNMSSLELGDSALYFCASSSTSAQGTGELFFGEGSRLTVL.

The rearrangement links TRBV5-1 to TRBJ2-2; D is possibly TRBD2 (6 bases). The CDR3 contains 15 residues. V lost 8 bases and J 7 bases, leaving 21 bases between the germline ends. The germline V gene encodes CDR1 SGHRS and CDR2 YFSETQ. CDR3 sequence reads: CASSSGWEAGGELFF. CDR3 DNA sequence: TGCGCCAGTTCCTCGGGTTGGGAGGCCGGCGGGGAGCTGTTTTTT.

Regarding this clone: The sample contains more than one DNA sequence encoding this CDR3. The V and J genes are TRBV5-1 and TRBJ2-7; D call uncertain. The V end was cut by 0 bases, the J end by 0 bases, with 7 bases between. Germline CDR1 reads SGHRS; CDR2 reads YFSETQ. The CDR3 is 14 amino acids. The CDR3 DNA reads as TGCGCCAGCAGCTTGGATCCAGTCTCCTACGAGCAGTACTTC. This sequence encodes CASSLDPVSYEQYF.